A single TCR beta chain is shown here with its context. Clones were sequenced by immunoSEQ multiplex PCR, and TCRdb holds only the in-frame ones, with some missing. The sample holds about 88,000 clones, roughly 80% seen once. These data come from a study of a mutant IDH1 vaccine in newly diagnosed glioma. On the study more broadly: Receipt of radiotherapy, temozolomide, or both preceded the study, and most received both.

Looked up from germline, CDR1 is GTSNPN and CDR2 is SVGIG (reference sequence). The CDR3 spans 12 residues. Trimming took off 3 bases at V and 1 base at J, with 4 bases between the two ends. Described time point: baseline, week 1 (first vaccination visit). Treatment noted: pre-vaccination baseline after standard-of-care therapy. New WHO grade 3 or 4 IDH1-mutant, ATRX-lost astrocytomas were present in all donors. This TCR was recovered from a man aged 35 to 55 with glioma. Some clones in this sample may be carry-over from other donors' samples. This specimen was PBMCs, taken from a glioma patient treated with radiotherapy, temozolomide or both. The chain joins TRBV30 to TRBJ1-3; no clear D. The CDR3 region is CAWSGSGNTIYF. In DNA, the CDR3 is TGTGCCTGGAGCGGTTCTGGAAACACCATATATTTT.